The clone carrying this T cell receptor beta chain has just a few counts. Its antigen is not identified. A template switching step contributed a universal primer site, while unique molecular identifiers were present in the cDNA. TCRdb analysed the 5' RACE reads with MiXCR anew, one entry per CDR3 protein. The sample holds roughly 280,000 distinct CDR3 sequences, 8% to 9.5% seen once. This sample was included in a study of identical twins. Study findings and constraints: Cord blood beta clonotypes present at high abundance carried fewer insertions; no such pattern appeared in memory repertoires.

This CDR3 is 15 amino acids long. Germline V CDR1 and CDR2: MDHEN, SYDVKM. V lost 6 bases and J lost 6, with 21 bases in between. These same data were also listed under a study on yellow fever vaccine responses in identical twins.

The genes are TRBV28 and TRBJ2-7; D perhaps matches TRBD1 (5 bases). Sequenced sample: CD8+ T cells sorted from blood. The receptor was derived from a woman aged 18-29 years in good health. The CDR3 DNA follows: TGTGCCAGCAGACCTTTGGGGCTAGGTCTTTCCGAGCAGTACTTC. It yields the protein CASRPLGLGLSEQYF.